The sequence of this T cell receptor beta chain was determined in a study of blood T cell repertoires in COVID-19. Looking at the study overall: Samples of COVID-19 (acute and convalescent) were obtained from the United States, Italy and Spain. T cells, B-cell-depleted T cells, or PBMCs provided the cDNA or gDNA that served as material.

The repertoire was sequenced with immunoSEQ multiplex PCR; TCRdb's copy has only in-frame clones and lacks some. The table lists 250,000 to 350,000 clones, roughly 91% of them singletons, with more than 0.75% in the top ten. CDR3 length: 11 residues. Germline V gives CDR1 MNHEY, CDR2 SVGAGI. Trimming left V 10 bases short and J 5 bases short, with 11 bases between. The sample consisted of peripheral blood. The sequence was obtained from a man aged 30 to 39 with acute or convalescent COVID-19. The chain is built from TRBV6-5 and TRBJ1-2; D is uncertain. The CDR3 coding sequence is TGTGCCACCTCCGGGAGATATGGCTACACCTTC. Translating it yields CATSGRYGYTF.